The sequence of this T cell receptor beta chain was determined in a study of a mutant IDH1 vaccine in newly diagnosed glioma. On the study more broadly: First vaccine doses came 4-6 weeks after radiotherapy alone, or with temozolomide cycles. Most patients had radiochemotherapy with temozolomide before enrollment; others had one alone.

About this clone: Its antigen is undetermined.

Time point indicated: week 35, safety follow-up. Each vaccine dose was 300 ug of mutant IDH1 20-mer peptide, with topical imiquimod. This CDR3 spans 17 amino acids. Between the trimmed V and J ends, which lost 1 base and 4 bases, there was a span of 15 bases. The germline V gene encodes CDR1 SGHRS and CDR2 YFSETQ. Profiled with immunoSEQ multiplex PCR; TCRdb holds only in-frame clones, not every one. The repertoire consists of around 29,000 clones, with about four fifths occurring once and the leading ten covering under 9%. This chain uses TRBV5-1 with TRBJ2-6, with D tentatively TRBD1 (6 bases). The specimen comprised PBMCs, sampled from a glioma patient whose treatment included an IDH1 peptide vaccine. This TCR was sampled from a man aged 45-65 years with glioma. The CDR3 sequence is CASSLPRTEVGANVLTF. The CDR3 nucleotides are TGCGCCAGCAGCTTGCCACGGACAGAGGTCGGGGCCAACGTCCTGACTTTC.